This T cell receptor beta chain is drawn from a study of PD-1 blockade in classical Hodgkin lymphoma. The germline V gene encodes CDR1 SGHNT and CDR2 YYREEE (reference sequence). The CDR3 runs to 14 residues. Trimming shortened V by 5 bases and J by 5 bases, and 14 bases separated the two germline ends. The table came from immunoSEQ multiplex PCR; TCRdb's copy has only in-frame clones and leaves some out. Of under 20,000 clones listed, approximately 60% are singletons. Brentuximab vedotin exposure varied among the patients, all of whom had relapsed after autologous stem cell transplantation. Here the sequenced sample was peripheral blood mononuclear cells (PBMCs), taken before the second cycle of nivolumab. J is TRBJ2-1 and V is TRBV5-4; unclear D gene. The receptor's source is a human donor with classical Hodgkin lymphoma. The CDR3 loop reads CASSQIAINNEQFF. The CDR3 coding sequence is TGTGCCAGCAGTCAGATTGCGATCAACAATGAGCAGTTCTTC. The full variable domain, with the rest looked up from reference TRBV5-4 and TRBJ2-1, is ETGVTQSPTHLIKTRGQQVTLRCSSQSGHNTVSWYQQALGQGPQFIFQYYREEENGRGNFPPRFSGLQFPNYSSELNVNALELDDSALYLCASSQIAINNEQFFGPGTRLTVL.